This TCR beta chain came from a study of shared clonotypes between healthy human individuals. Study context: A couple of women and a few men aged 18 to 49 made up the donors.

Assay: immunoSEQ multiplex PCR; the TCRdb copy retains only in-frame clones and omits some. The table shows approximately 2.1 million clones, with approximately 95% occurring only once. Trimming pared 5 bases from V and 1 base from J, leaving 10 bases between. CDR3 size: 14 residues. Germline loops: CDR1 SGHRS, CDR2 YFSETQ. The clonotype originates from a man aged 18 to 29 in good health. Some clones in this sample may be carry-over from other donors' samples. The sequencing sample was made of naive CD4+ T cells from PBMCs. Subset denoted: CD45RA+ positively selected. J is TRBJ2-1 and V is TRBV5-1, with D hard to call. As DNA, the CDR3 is TGCGCCAGCAGGTTCGAGGCTTCCTACAATGAGCAGTTCTTC. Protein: CASRFEASYNEQFF.